Each of the 6 T cell receptor beta chains below was sequenced from the same sample in a study of T cells in Graves' hyperthyroidism and ophthalmopathy. What was amplified from RNA transcripts were TCR beta CDR3 regions. The HTBI primer set served for first-round RT-PCR of the TCR CDR3. TCRdb reprocessed the multiplex PCR reads with MiXCR, giving one entry per CDR3 protein. The table lists fewer than 650,000 distinct CDR3 sequences, 14% to 15% of them singletons. The specimen was blood. Receptors originate from a woman aged 40 to 50 with Graves' ophthalmopathy.

This clonotype was detected ten times or more. The V and J genes are TRBV7-8 and TRBJ2-1; TRBD2 matches 9 bases. CDR1 SGHVS and CDR2 FQNEAQ come from the germline V gene. Trimming removed 5 bases from V and 4 bases from J; junction bases left unmatched: 9. The CDR3 totals 16 residues. CDR3: CASSPSLAGTYNEQFF. The DNA of the CDR3 is TGTGCCAGCAGCCCCTCCCTAGCGGGAACTTACAATGAGCAGTTCTTC.

The J gene is TRBJ2-7, the V gene TRBV2; 7 bases align to TRBD2. The CDR3 sequence is 14 residues long. Looked up from germline, CDR1 is SNHLY and CDR2 is FYNNEI. The trim removed 6 bases at V and 5 bases at J, leaving 10 bases unmatched. CDR3 region: CASSQRGGPDEQYF. CDR3 DNA: TGTGCCAGCAGCCAGCGGGGAGGGCCAGACGAGCAGTACTTC. Complete variable domain (other parts from reference TRBV2 and TRBJ2-7): EPEVTQTPSHQVTQMGQEVILRCVPISNHLYFYWYRQILGQKVEFLVSFYNNEISEKSEIFDDQFSVERPDGSNFTLKIRSTKLEDSAMYFCASSQRGGPDEQYFGPGTRLTVT.

This clonotype occurred many times. The CDR3 sequence is CASSLGKREGRETQYF. CDR3 DNA: TGTGCCAGCAGCTTAGGAAAGCGGGAGGGCCGGGAGACCCAGTACTTC. The gene calls are TRBV11-2 and TRBJ2-5; 10 bases match TRBD2. With 1 base clipped from V and 5 bases from J, the junction kept 7 bases outside the gene matches. The germline V gene encodes CDR1 SGHAT and CDR2 FQNNGV. This CDR3 contains 16 residues.

In this sample, this clonotype turned up many times. The chain recombines TRBV7-8 with TRBJ2-6; 7 nucleotides agree with TRBD1. Germline V CDR1 and CDR2: SGHVS, FQNEAQ. With 5 bases clipped from V and 1 base from J, the junction kept 8 bases outside the gene matches. The CDR3 extends over 17 amino acids. The CDR3 loop is CASSPQTGTSGANVLTF. The CDR3 DNA is TGTGCCAGCAGCCCACAGACAGGGACATCTGGGGCCAACGTCCTGACTTTC.

This clonotype was seen many times. The chain recombines TRBV4-1 with TRBJ2-7; no definite D call. Trimming took off 1 base at V and 6 bases at J, with 13 bases between the two ends. This CDR3 is built from 14 residues. Germline values: CDR1 MGHRA, CDR2 YSYEKL. CDR3 sequence reads: CASSQATSGVEQYF. The CDR3 DNA reads TGCGCCAGCAGCCAAGCTACCTCTGGGGTCGAGCAGTACTTC.

The count of this clonotype is one. The chain recombines TRBV5-1 with TRBJ2-7; 9 bases map to TRBD1. Per germline, CDR1 SGHRS and CDR2 YFSETQ. CDR3 length: 15 residues. V shed 4 bases, J shed 5 bases, and the junction held 10 bases outside the gene matches. The CDR3 nucleotides are TGCGCCAGCAGCAACGGACAGGGGAACGTGGACGAGCAGTACTTC. Translated: CASSNGQGNVDEQYF.